This entry describes one T cell receptor beta chain. Study processing details: The authors estimated nucleated cell counts from reference gene primer amplification. Measured with immunoSEQ multiplex PCR; TCRdb has only the in-frame clones, and not every one. V, J and clone size are those of that table, while D and trimming were read from the DNA. The sample has approximately 210,000 clones, 80% to 85% seen once; the top ten hold more than 8.5%. The data stem from a study of blood T cell repertoires in COVID-19. Overall study: Sites across the United States, Italy and Spain contributed samples from acute and convalescent COVID-19.

V lost 4 bases and J 0 bases, leaving 19 bases between the germline ends. The CDR3 extends over 18 amino acids. CDR1 is SGHVS and CDR2 is FQNEAQ in the germline V gene. This study enrolled people aged 18 to 89 from about 26 US geographic areas. Cohort placement rested on clinical history that participants reported themselves. The sequence derives from a woman in her forties or fifties with acute COVID-19. Sequenced: PBMCs or T cells enriched from blood (not recorded which). This chain links TRBV7-8 with TRBJ1-3; D is undetermined. The CDR3 DNA sequence: TGTGCCAGCAGCTCCGAACCACCTACGGGGAGCTCTGGAAACACCATATATTTT. Its translation: CASSSEPPTGSSGNTIYF.